The next 4 T cell receptor beta chains were all read from a single sample in a study of cytomegalovirus exposure and HLA in healthy donors. The PCR was carried out with 60 Vbeta primers and 13 Jbeta primers. Only in-frame clones appear in the TCRdb table, and some are missing; sequencing was by immunoSEQ multiplex PCR. The data hold about 170,000 clones, with 70% to 80% observed a single time. Sequencing was performed on PBMCs. The receptors here all came from a woman in her fifties or sixties in good health and CMV-seronegative.

The chain's CDR3 is CASRDRGSVEQYF. CDR3 sequence (DNA): TGTGCCAGTAGGGACAGGGGATCTGTCGAGCAGTACTTC. The rearrangement joins TRBV19 to TRBJ2-5, with 9 bases matching TRBD1. Gene TRBJ2-7 matches the end of the DNA better, so the J call may be wrong. This CDR3 has 13 amino acids. Germline CDR1 reads LNHDA; CDR2 reads SQIVND (reference sequence).

Notes on this clone: Its ends do not fully match the called genes, so a read error is possible. The chain has TRBV7-9 and TRBJ2-7; D might be TRBD2 (5 bases). CDR1 is SEHNR, CDR2 FQNEAQ, per germline (reference sequence). This CDR3 spans 13 amino acids. In DNA form, the CDR3 reads TGTTCCAGCACCCCTTATGGGAGCTACGAGCAGTACTTC. Amino acid sequence: CSSTPYGSYEQYF.

This chain connects TRBV7-2 to TRBJ2-6, with TRBD1 as a possible D gene (6 bases). From germline, CDR1 is SGHTA and CDR2 FQGNSA. The CDR3 extends over 17 amino acids. The V end lost 6 bases, the J end lost 0 bases, and 15 bases lay between the germline ends. CDR3 sequence (DNA): TGTGCCAGCAGTCGAGACAGGCCCCGCTCTGGGGCCAACGTCCTGACTTTC. This translates into CASSRDRPRSGANVLTF.

This clone was counted between two and nine times. The V gene is TRBV16, the J gene TRBJ2-2; 7 bases are a match to TRBD2. This CDR3 has 15 amino acids. Unmatched junction bases numbered 5, after V lost 2 bases and J lost 5 bases. Germline CDR1 and CDR2: KGHSY and FQNENV. CDR3: CASSQRYGGTGELFF. The CDR3 coding sequence is TGTGCCAGCAGCCAACGCTACGGGGGGACCGGGGAGCTGTTTTTT.